This record concerns one T cell receptor beta chain sequence. The data were obtained in a study of blood T cell repertoires in COVID-19. About the research overall: Nucleic acid was either cDNA or gDNA, and it came from T cells, B-cell-depleted T cells, or PBMCs.

Method: immunoSEQ multiplex PCR; TCRdb's copy keeps in-frame clones and lacks some. Among around 120,000 clones listed, 80% were seen once. Sample: peripheral blood. This receptor was taken from a man aged 65 to 79 with acute or convalescent COVID-19.

CDR3 loop: CASSMGGQGFGETQYF. In DNA, the CDR3 is TGTGCCAGTAGTATGGGTGGTCAGGGGTTTGGGGAGACCCAGTACTTC. The chain uses TRBV19 and TRBJ2-5, with D perhaps TRBD1 (6 bases). This CDR3 region has 16 residues. Trimming took off 3 bases at V and 5 bases at J, with 19 bases between the two ends. Germline assignment: CDR1 LNHDA and CDR2 SQIVND (reference sequence).